The 10 T cell receptor beta chains given below trace back to one sample, sequenced in a study of T cell responses to AZD1222 COVID-19 vaccine. Data came from immunoSEQ multiplex PCR; TCRdb stores just in-frame clones and leaves some out. The table shows 80,000 to 100,000 clones, with approximately 83% occurring only once. The sample here was peripheral blood, taken 28 days after the second AZD1222 dose. The receptor set was obtained from an adult who received the AZD1222 COVID-19 vaccine.

J is TRBJ2-2 and V is TRBV6-1; D uncertain. The CDR3 extends over 16 amino acids. Germline V gives CDR1 MNHNS, CDR2 SASEGT. V lost 3 bases and J lost 3, with 14 bases in between. CDR3 sequence reads: CASSEEFELDTGELFF. The CDR3 region has the DNA TGTGCCAGCAGTGAGGAGTTCGAATTAGACACCGGGGAGCTGTTTTTT.

The rearrangement joins TRBV7-6 to TRBJ1-2, with 7 bases aligning to TRBD1. In germline, CDR1 is SGHVS, CDR2 FNYEAQ. The V gene end was trimmed by 1 base and the J gene end by 5 bases; junction bases not matched to a gene: 7. The length of the CDR3 is 15 residues. The CDR3 reads CASSLDLTGRYGYTF. DNA of the CDR3: TGTGCCAGCAGCTTAGACCTGACAGGGAGGTATGGCTACACCTTC.

The gene calls are TRBV5-5 and TRBJ2-5; the match to TRBD2 covers 10 bases. Germline V lookup: CDR1 SGHKS, CDR2 YYEKEE (reference sequence). The J segment lost 4 bases and the V segment lost 1 base, leaving 4 bases of the junction unmatched. This CDR3 is built from 15 residues. CDR3 loop: CASSLLAGDGETQYF. In nucleotides, the CDR3 is TGTGCCAGCAGCTTGCTAGCGGGAGATGGAGAGACCCAGTACTTC.

The chain uses TRBV28 and TRBJ2-7; perhaps D is TRBD1 or TRBD2 (5 bases each). Germline V gene data show CDR1 as MDHEN and CDR2 as SYDVKM. The germline V and J ends were trimmed by 7 bases and 0 bases, with 10 bases remaining between them. There are 13 residues in the CDR3. CDR3 in DNA: TGTGCCAGCAACCCCGGGACCTCCTACGAGCAGTACTTC. Amino acid sequence: CASNPGTSYEQYF.

This clone was detected once. This sample also contains other DNA sequences that code for the same CDR3. V gene TRBV10-3 combines with J gene TRBJ1-1, with D possibly being TRBD1 (5 bases). CDR3 size: 15 residues. Germline values: CDR1 ENHRY, CDR2 SYGVKD. Trimming left V 0 bases short and J 3 bases short, with 11 bases between. For the CDR3, the DNA is TGTGCCATCAGTGAGTCGGGGCAGGGCGACACTGAAGCTTTCTTT. Protein sequence: CAISESGQGDTEAFF.

The rearrangement joins TRBV9 to TRBJ1-1; D not resolved. Germline V gene sequence: CDR1 SGDLS, CDR2 YYNGEE. The CDR3 covers 13 residues. Trimming cost V 0 bases and J 11 bases, with 14 bases left between them. The CDR3 DNA is TGTGCCAGCAGCGTAGGCGGTTTGGGTAAGGCTTTCTTT. Its translation is CASSVGGLGKAFF. Looking up the rest from reference TRBV9 and TRBJ1-1 gives the full variable domain: DSGVTQTPKHLITATGQRVTLRCSPRSGDLSVYWYQQSLDQGLQFLIQYYNGEERAKGNILERFSAQQFPDLHSELNLSSLELGDSALYFCASSVGGLGKAFFGQGTRLTVV.

The chain has TRBV4-2 and TRBJ1-1; 9 bases align to TRBD1. Germline trimming cut 4 bases from V and 4 bases from J; bases unmatched to any gene: 7. The CDR3 is 15 residues long. Germline V gene lookup returns CDR1 LGHNA and CDR2 YNFKEQ. The CDR3 nucleotides read TGTGCCAGCAGCCGGGCGGGACAGGGATTCACTGAAGCTTTCTTT. It yields the protein CASSRAGQGFTEAFF.

In DNA form, the CDR3 reads TGTGCCAGCAGTTTAAGAGCGGGAGATACGCAGTATTTT. It yields the protein CASSLRAGDTQYF. The V call is TRBV28, the J call TRBJ2-3, with D perhaps TRBD2 (6 bases). V gave up 2 bases and J gave up 5 bases, with 8 bases separating them. CDR1 and CDR2 from the germline V gene are MDHEN and SYDVKM. The CDR3 sequence is 13 residues long. The full variable domain, rest sourced from reference TRBV28 and TRBJ2-3, is DVKVTQSSRYLVKRTGEKVFLECVQDMDHENMFWYRQDPGLGLRLIYFSYDVKMKEKGDIPEGYSVSREKKERFSLILESASTNQTSMYLCASSLRAGDTQYFGPGTRLTVL.

This clone was observed many times. In nucleotides, the CDR3 is TGTGCCAGCAGCGTAGATGGAGTACTCGATGGCTACACCTTC. This translates into CASSVDGVLDGYTF. V is TRBV9 and J is TRBJ1-2, with D unclear. CDR3 length equals 14 residues. CDR1 is SGDLS and CDR2 is YYNGEE in the germline V gene. With 0 bases removed from V and 6 bases from J, the gap between germline ends came to 12 bases.

V is TRBV30 and J is TRBJ2-7; no clear D. The CDR3 extends over 13 amino acids. V was cut by 4 bases and J by 2 bases, with 12 bases left in between. Germline values: CDR1 GTSNPN, CDR2 SVGIG (reference sequence). The CDR3 sequence is CAWTKGLTYEQYF. The DNA for the CDR3 is TGTGCCTGGACAAAAGGGCTAACCTACGAGCAGTACTTC.